Listed below are T cell receptor beta chains from one sample, sequenced in a study of Ad26.COV2.S vaccination and SARS-CoV-2 variants. Some clones are missing from TCRdb's copy, which holds only in-frame ones; the method was immunoSEQ multiplex PCR. The profile covers fewer than 400,000 clones, with roughly nine tenths appearing a single time and approximately 3.7% taken by the ten largest. The specimen comprised peripheral blood, sampled in a trial of Ad26.COV2.S vaccine versus placebo. Every receptor here comes from a person between 18 and 65 years old who received the Ad26.COV2.S COVID-19 vaccine or a placebo. The CDR3 runs from the conserved cysteine through the conserved F or W. Each record gives: J gene, D gene, V gene, CDR3 length, clone size, CDR3 protein, CDR3 DNA. A D gene is named only where the DNA matches it firmly. Clone size appears in some rows only: once, few, many, or a class for an expanded clone.

>TRBJ1-2|NA|TRBV3-1/TRBV3-2|13|once
CASSVGAYSGYTF
TGTGCCAGCAGCGTGGGGGCGTACTCTGGCTACACCTTC
>TRBJ1-1|NA|TRBV5-1|14|NA
CASKPLGGGTEAFF
TGCGCCAGCAAACCCCTCGGGGGGGGCACTGAAGCTTTCTTT
>TRBJ1-6|NA|TRBV3-1/TRBV3-2|14|NA
CASSLGTVNSPLHF
TGTGCCAGCAGCCTCGGGACGGTCAATTCACCCCTCCACTTT
>TRBJ2-1|TRBD1|TRBV3-1/TRBV3-2|18|NA
CASSQDWPRQGERNEQFF
TGTGCCAGCAGCCAAGATTGGCCAAGACAGGGAGAGAGGAATGAGCAGTTCTTC
>TRBJ2-7|NA|TRBV5-4|14|NA
CASSTEQGVWEQYF
TGTGCCAGCAGCACCGAGCAGGGTGTGTGGGAGCAGTACTTC
>TRBJ1-1|NA|TRBV19|17|NA
CASRGQLGERLNTEAFF
TGTGCCAGTAGGGGTCAGTTGGGCGAACGGTTGAACACTGAAGCTTTCTTT
>TRBJ1-2|NA|TRBV10-2|13|NA
CASNEGKEYGYTF
TGCGCCAGCAATGAGGGAAAGGAATATGGCTACACCTTC
>TRBJ1-2|TRBD1|TRBV5-4|17|NA
CASSLKGRGPGDYGYTF
TGTGCCAGCAGCTTGAAGGGAAGGGGGCCAGGAGACTATGGCTACACCTTC
>TRBJ1-5|NA|TRBV7-2|13|few
CASSLGSYQPQHF
TGTGCCAGCAGCTTAGGCAGTTATCAGCCCCAGCATTTT
>TRBJ1-4|NA|TRBV5-8|15|NA
CASSLGRVYDEKLFF
TGTGCCAGCAGCTTGGGAAGGGTGTATGATGAAAAACTGTTTTTT
>TRBJ2-5|NA|TRBV3-1/TRBV3-2|13|NA
CASSQDVGADQYF
TGTGCCAGCAGCCAAGATGTCGGGGCGGACCAGTACTTC
>TRBJ1-2|TRBD1|TRBV5-1|15|NA
CASSLSGQGEVGYTF
TGCGCCAGCAGCTTGAGTGGACAGGGGGAGGTTGGCTACACCTTC
>TRBJ2-2|NA|TRBV18|14|NA
CASSPVQNTGELFF
TGTGCCAGCTCACCCGTCCAAAACACCGGGGAGCTGTTTTTT
>TRBJ2-2|TRBD1|TRBV5-1|15|once
CASSKGTANTGELFF
TGCGCCAGCAGCAAAGGGACAGCGAACACCGGGGAGCTGTTTTTT
>TRBJ2-1|NA|TRBV7-8|14|NA
CASSPPRWSLEQFF
TGTGCCAGCAGCCCCCCGAGGTGGAGCCTGGAGCAGTTCTTC
>TRBJ2-5|TRBD1|TRBV11-2|15|NA
CASSIRQGSQETQYF
TGTGCCAGCAGCATTAGACAGGGTTCGCAGGAGACCCAGTACTTC
>TRBJ1-2|NA|TRBV15|14|NA
CATSRANLDYGYTF
TGTGCCACCAGCAGAGCCAACCTTGACTATGGCTACACCTTC
>TRBJ2-7|NA|TRBV28|14|NA
CASSSVVITYEQYF
TGTGCCAGCAGTTCCGTAGTAATAACCTACGAGCAGTACTTC
>TRBJ2-5|NA|TRBV5-5|15|NA
CASSSRGVGMETQYF
TGTGCCAGCAGCTCCAGGGGGGTAGGGATGGAGACCCAGTACTTC
>TRBJ2-1|TRBD1|TRBV7-2|15|NA
CASSLVRQGNNEQFF
TGTGCCAGCAGCTTAGTGAGACAGGGGAATAATGAGCAGTTCTTC
>TRBJ1-1|NA|TRBV6-5|16|NA
CASSSFSGALNTEAFF
TGTGCCAGCAGTTCTTTCTCCGGGGCACTGAACACTGAAGCTTTCTTT
>TRBJ2-2|TRBD1|TRBV4-1|16|NA
CASSPTPDRVVGELFF
TGCGCCAGCAGCCCCACCCCGGACAGGGTGGTCGGGGAGCTGTTTTTT
>TRBJ2-1|NA|TRBV5-1|11|NA
CASSLGNEQFF
TGCGCCAGCAGCTTGGGTAATGAGCAGTTCTTC
>TRBJ2-7|TRBD2|TRBV5-6|15|NA
CASSVSGGGFYEQYF
TGTGCCAGCAGCGTCAGCGGGGGGGGATTCTACGAGCAGTACTTC
>TRBJ2-3|NA|TRBV5-4|14|once
CASSLGGDTDTQYF
TGTGCCAGCAGCTTGGGGGGGGACACAGATACGCAGTATTTT
>TRBJ2-2|NA|TRBV5-5|14|NA
CASSLISGTGELFF
TGTGCCAGCAGCTTAATCTCAGGGACCGGGGAGCTGTTTTTT
>TRBJ1-5|NA|TRBV6-2/TRBV6-3|17|NA
CASSYGIKGSSNQPQHF
TGTGCCAGCAGTTACGGAATTAAGGGCAGTAGCAATCAGCCCCAGCATTTT
>TRBJ1-2|TRBD1|TRBV29-1|14|NA
CSVGQSPETYGYTF
TGCAGCGTGGGACAGAGCCCTGAAACCTATGGCTACACCTTC
>TRBJ2-6|TRBD1|TRBV19|19|once
CASSPRGQGSLWGANVLTF
TGTGCCAGTAGTCCCCGAGGACAGGGCAGTCTTTGGGGGGCCAACGTCCTGACTTTC
>TRBJ2-2|NA|TRBV3-1/TRBV3-2|16|NA
CASSQEGDTNTGELFF
TGTGCCAGCAGCCAAGAAGGGGACACAAACACCGGGGAGCTGTTTTTT
>TRBJ2-1|TRBD2|TRBV4-1|16|NA
CASSQPIAGGYNEQFF
TGCGCCAGCAGCCAACCTATAGCGGGGGGCTACAATGAGCAGTTCTTC
>TRBJ1-3|NA|TRBV10-3|12|NA
CAIVGAGNTIYF
TGTGCCATCGTAGGGGCAGGAAACACCATATATTTT
>TRBJ2-5|NA|TRBV7-2|14|NA
CASSLATGGETQYF
TGTGCCAGCAGCTTAGCGACAGGTGGAGAGACCCAGTACTTC
>TRBJ1-3|NA|TRBV7-2|14|NA
CASSLGGSGNTIYF
TGTGCCAGCAGCTTAGGGGGCTCTGGAAACACCATATATTTT
>TRBJ1-3|NA|TRBV27|16|NA
CASSFQGPYSGNTIYF
TGTGCCAGCAGTTTTCAGGGCCCTTACTCTGGAAACACCATATATTTT
>TRBJ2-5|TRBD1|TRBV11-2|14|once
CASSSGQSQETQYF
TGTGCCAGCAGTTCGGGACAGTCTCAAGAGACCCAGTACTTC
>TRBJ1-1|NA|TRBV7-2|19|NA
CASSFYHPGTMIPNTEAFF
TGTGCCAGCAGCTTTTACCACCCAGGGACCATGATCCCTAACACTGAAGCTTTCTTT
>TRBJ1-2|NA|TRBV24-1|13|NA
CATSDSGIYGYTF
TGTGCCACCAGTGATTCTGGGATCTATGGCTACACCTTC
>TRBJ2-1|TRBD2|TRBV3-1/TRBV3-2|15|NA
CASSLWTSGVNEQFF
TGTGCCAGCAGCCTCTGGACTAGCGGGGTTAATGAGCAGTTCTTC
>TRBJ1-2|NA|TRBV3-1/TRBV3-2|13|NA
CASSQVSVYGYTF
TGTGCCAGCAGCCAAGTTTCGGTCTATGGCTACACCTTC
>TRBJ1-1|NA|TRBV27|13|NA
CASSFNRNTEAFF
TGTGCCAGCAGTTTTAACAGGAACACTGAAGCTTTCTTT
>TRBJ1-4|NA|TRBV30|13|once
CAWSVAHNEKLFF
TGTGCCTGGAGTGTGGCTCATAATGAAAAACTGTTTTTT
>TRBJ1-1|TRBD1|TRBV7-9|12|NA
CASSKTGLEAFF
TGTGCCAGCAGCAAGACAGGGCTTGAAGCTTTCTTT
>TRBJ1-1|TRBD1|TRBV5-1|15|NA
CASSFSGTDNTEAFF
TGCGCCAGCAGCTTTTCCGGGACAGACAACACTGAAGCTTTCTTT
>TRBJ1-1|NA|TRBV28|10|NA
CASGTTEAFF
TGTGCCAGCGGGACAACCGAAGCTTTCTTT
>TRBJ2-6|NA|TRBV7-2|18|NA
CASSLDFAGSSGANVLTF
TGTGCCAGCAGCTTAGATTTTGCGGGGAGCTCTGGGGCCAACGTCCTGACTTTC
>TRBJ1-2|NA|TRBV4-3|15|NA
CASSQGNNENYGYTF
TGCGCCAGCAGCCAAGGGAATAATGAGAACTATGGCTACACCTTC
>TRBJ2-5|NA|TRBV4-1|15|NA
CASSQALQGLETQYF
TGCGCCAGCAGCCAAGCACTACAGGGCTTGGAGACCCAGTACTTC
>TRBJ2-7|NA|TRBV7-2|15|NA
CASSLGRGSSYEQYF
TGTGCCAGCAGCTTAGGGAGGGGAAGCTCCTACGAGCAGTACTTC
>TRBJ1-6|NA|TRBV2|16|NA
CASMIRGGSYNSPLHF
TGTGCCAGCATGATTAGAGGGGGCTCCTATAATTCACCCCTCCACTTT